Sequencing of this T cell receptor beta chain was carried out in a study of T cell clonality in common variable immunodeficiency. This clone was counted a few times. What it binds is not known. With the read ending 3 residues before the CDR3 end, the germline J gene is used to fill in that end. This table comes from immunoSEQ multiplex PCR, and its TCRdb copy is limited to in-frame clones, with some not included. This sample carries about 34,000 clones, none of them present only once. Aged about 9 to 70 years, CVID subjects averaged roughly 39 years old. This CDR3 is built from 14 residues. J lost 4 bases, V lost 5 bases, and 5 bases had no gene match. Germline V gives CDR1 DFQATT, CDR2 SNEGSKA (reference sequence). Findings of the study overall: Common variable immunodeficiency TCR beta sequences reportedly had fewer deletions and N-nucleotide insertions. Compared with healthy controls, CVID subjects showed increased TCRbeta clonality, mostly in about a third.

Sequenced sample: peripheral blood mononuclear cells. V and J are TRBV20-1 and TRBJ2-5, with 12 bases that match TRBD2. The sequence came from a human donor with common variable immunodeficiency. The CDR3 bases that were read are TGCAGTGCTGGACTAGCGGGAAGGGGAGAGACC. Its protein product is CSAGLAGRGET. The whole CDR3 reads CSAGLAGRGETQYF.